The entry below describes one TCR beta chain. Its antigen is unknown. This specimen belongs to a study of T cells in localized non-small cell lung cancer. The study's findings and limits: Increased T cell density in blood showed an association with longer overall survival. Tumor trailed uninvolved adjacent lung in T cell clonality, which peaked there. Appearing in adjacent lung were a median about 50 of the top 100 tumor clones.

The assay was immunoSEQ multiplex PCR, and TCRdb's table has in-frame clones only and misses some. The table includes some 7,000 clones, about 23% detected once. Per germline, CDR1 LNHDA and CDR2 SQIVND (reference sequence). The CDR3 contains 14 residues. Trimming stripped 6 bases from V and 0 bases from J, with 11 bases between. The input for sequencing was lung tumor tissue, taken before any cancer treatment. The rearrangement joins TRBV19 to TRBJ1-1; weak D call: TRBD1 (5 bases). The receptor's source is a man aged 35 to 69 with stage III squamous cell lung carcinoma. The CDR3 sequence: CASRRGQLNTEAFF. As DNA, the CDR3 is TGTGCCAGTAGGAGAGGACAACTGAACACTGAAGCTTTCTTT. The whole variable domain, filled in from reference TRBV19 and TRBJ1-1, reads DGGITQSPKYLFRKEGQNVTLSCEQNLNHDAMYWYRQDPGQGLRLIYYSQIVNDFQKGDIAEGYSVSREKKESFPLTVTSAQKNPTAFYLCASRRGQLNTEAFFGQGTRLTVV.